The clone carrying this T cell receptor (beta chain) has a handful of counts. This sample was included in a study of neoadjuvant anti-PD-1 for oral cavity cancer. Across the whole study: Nivolumab at 3 mg/kg was mostly given biweekly, three to four doses, pre-surgery.

PBMCs were not maintained or expanded in culture before analysis. Sequenced by immunoSEQ multiplex PCR; TCRdb stores in-frame clones only, minus some. The table has about 15,000 clones, 50% to 70% seen once. The ends were cut back, 0 bases at V and 1 base at J, with 11 bases in the middle. Germline loops: CDR1 SGDLS, CDR2 YYNGEE. The CDR3 has 16 residues. The receptor was isolated from a person between 40 and 79 years old with oral cavity squamous cell carcinoma. The sample in question was PBMCs, obtained before nivolumab (anti-PD-1) treatment. V and J are TRBV9 and TRBJ2-1; D is tentatively TRBD1 or TRBD2 (5 bases each). Written as DNA, the CDR3 is TGTGCCAGCAGCGTAGGAAGGGACCCTTCCTACAATGAGCAGTTCTTC. This translates into CASSVGRDPSYNEQFF.